This entry lists 18 T cell receptor beta chains sequenced from one sample in a study of T cells in Graves' hyperthyroidism and ophthalmopathy (dated by TCRdb to about 2019). The library was produced with multiplex PCR. Data came from an Illumina HiSeq 2000. TCR beta CDR3 regions were amplified from RNA transcripts. For the first round of RT-PCR on the TCR CDR3, the HTBI primer set was used together with the Qiagen OneStep RT-PCR kit. TCRdb reworked the public reads: Q25 trimming with fastp, MiXCR clone assembly, productive beta chains retained. Every entry covers one CDR3 protein and lists the most common genes and DNA from its rows. This sample has approximately 500,000 distinct CDR3 sequences in its table, and approximately 44% of those were observed once. The ten top clones hold 7.5% to 8.5% of the sample. The sample taken for sequencing was peripheral blood or thyroid tissue (not recorded which). The origin of the receptors is a woman aged 18-30 years with Graves' hyperthyroidism.

This clonotype was detected many times. CDR3 bases: TGTGCCAGCAGCTCGGGACTAGTTGCCGGGGAGCTGTTTTTT. This sequence encodes CASSSGLVAGELFF. The rearrangement uses TRBV7-3 and TRBJ2-2; 8 bases align to TRBD2. The CDR3 is 14 amino acids. Losses at the gene ends were 4 bases for V and 6 bases for J; bases not matched to a gene: 4. Germline CDR1 and CDR2: SGHTA and FQGTGA.

This clonotype was recorded only once. The chain carries TRBV30 and TRBJ2-7; 8 nucleotides align to TRBD2. CDR3 length: 14 residues. The germline V gene encodes CDR1 GTSNPN and CDR2 SVGIG (reference sequence). The J segment lost 3 bases and the V segment lost 1 base, leaving 5 bases of the junction unmatched. The CDR3 loop is CAWSGGAGDYEQYF. In DNA form, the CDR3 reads TGTGCCTGGAGTGGGGGAGCGGGAGACTACGAGCAGTACTTC. The full variable domain, completed using reference TRBV30 and TRBJ2-7, is SQTIHQWPATLVQPVGSPLSLECTVEGTSNPNLYWYRQAAGRGLQLLFYSVGIGQISSEVPQNLSASRPQDRQFILSSKKLLLSDSGFYLCAWSGGAGDYEQYFGPGTRLTVT.

This clonotype was observed at least ten times. The gene calls are TRBV5-8 and TRBJ2-7, with 10 bases that match TRBD1. Germline CDR1 SGHTS, CDR2 YDEGEE. V lost 4 bases to trimming and J lost 6 bases; unmatched junction nucleotides: 10. This CDR3 spans 15 amino acids. CDR3 in DNA: TGTGCCAGCAGCCCGCCGACAGGGGGCGACGGCGAGCAGTACTTC. The encoded protein is CASSPPTGGDGEQYF.

This clonotype was observed at least ten times. V usage is TRBV5-4 and J usage is TRBJ1-6; 8 positions agree with TRBD1. The ends lost 0 bases at V and 8 bases at J; junction bases unmatched: 7. From germline, CDR1 is SGHNT and CDR2 YYREEE (reference sequence). This CDR3 is built from 16 residues. CDR3 region: CASSLGVPGGYSPLHF. As DNA, the CDR3 is TGTGCCAGCAGCTTGGGGGTCCCAGGGGGCTATTCACCCCTCCACTTT.

This clonotype has more than one count but fewer than ten. The CDR3 here is CASERGFGRDGTGELFF. CDR3 bases: TGTGCCAGCGAAAGGGGCTTCGGGAGAGATGGCACCGGGGAGCTGTTTTTT. The V and J genes are TRBV11-1 and TRBJ2-2, with D possibly TRBD2 on 6 matching bases. Trimming left V 8 bases short and J 4 bases short, with 23 bases between. The CDR3 is made up of 17 amino acids. Germline CDR1 reads SGHAT; CDR2 reads FQDESV (reference sequence).

Only a few counts were recorded for this clonotype. This chain links TRBV29-1 with TRBJ1-5; 8 positions match TRBD1. The CDR3 length is 13 residues. Germline values: CDR1 SQVTM, CDR2 ANQGSEA. The CDR3 protein is CRDGQGGGQPQHF. DNA of the CDR3: TGCAGGGACGGACAGGGAGGAGGTCAGCCCCAGCATTTT.

This clonotype was detected ten times or more. V is TRBV12-3 or TRBV12-4 and J is TRBJ2-7; D uncertain. Trimming removed 5 bases at V and 2 bases at J, with 10 bases between. The CDR3 totals 13 residues. The CDR3 is CASSNRVPYEQYF. Here the CDR3 DNA reads TGTGCCAGCAGTAATAGGGTTCCCTACGAGCAGTACTTC.

The rearrangement uses TRBV29-1 and TRBJ1-1; 9 nucleotides match TRBD1. The CDR3 runs to 12 residues. From germline, CDR1 is SQVTM and CDR2 ANQGSEA. J gave up 4 bases and V 8 bases, and 5 bases lay outside the gene matches. The CDR3 is CSLQGASTEAFF. The DNA for the CDR3 is TGCAGCTTACAGGGGGCCAGCACTGAAGCTTTCTTT.

This sequence joins TRBV15 and TRBJ1-6; TRBD1 might be the D (5 bases). The germline V gene encodes CDR1 LNHNV and CDR2 YYDKDF (reference sequence). The CDR3 covers 17 residues. Deletions cut 9 bases from V and 4 bases from J, with 22 bases between. In DNA form, the CDR3 reads TGTGCCACAGCCCGGGACGGCGCTCAGCCTTATAATTCACCCCTCCACTTT. Translated: CATARDGAQPYNSPLHF.

The rearrangement uses TRBV15 and TRBJ2-1; 10 bases fit TRBD2. The V gene's germline CDR1 is LNHNV and CDR2 YYDKDF (reference sequence). Germline trimming cut 0 bases from V and 2 bases from J; bases unmatched to any gene: 4. The CDR3 is 17 residues long. CDR3 in DNA: TGTGCCACCAGCAGAGATGGAGCGGGAGGGCCCTACAATGAGCAGTTCTTC. This encodes CATSRDGAGGPYNEQFF. The full variable domain, its missing parts supplied by reference TRBV15 and TRBJ2-1, is DAMVIQNPRYQVTQFGKPVTLSCSQTLNHNVMYWYQQKSSQAPKLLFHYYDKDFNNEADTPDNFQSRRPNTSFCFLDIRSPGLGDTAMYLCATSRDGAGGPYNEQFFGPGTRLTVL.

V usage is TRBV15 and J usage is TRBJ1-4, with D perhaps matching TRBD1 (6 bases). V lost 0 bases, J lost 8 bases, and 16 bases lay in between. The CDR3 runs to 16 residues. Germline V gives CDR1 LNHNV, CDR2 YYDKDF (reference sequence). Written as DNA, the CDR3 is TGTGCCACCAGCAGAGAATCCAGCGGGGGCCCGGAAAAACTGTTTTTT. Translated: CATSRESSGGPEKLFF.

The V gene is TRBV29-1, the J gene TRBJ1-5; TRBD1 might be the D (5 bases). The germline CDR1 and CDR2 sequences are SQVTM and ANQGSEA. Deletions cut 0 bases from V and 4 bases from J, with 10 bases between. This CDR3 is built from 14 residues. The DNA for the CDR3 is TGCAGCGTTGAAGATGGGACCGGGAATCAGCCCCAGCATTTT. This gives the protein CSVEDGTGNQPQHF.

The rearrangement uses TRBV20-1 and TRBJ2-2; a weak D match, TRBD2 (6 bases). Germline values: CDR1 DFQATT, CDR2 SNEGSKA (reference sequence). The CDR3 consists of 16 residues. V gave up 0 bases and J gave up 5 bases, with 16 bases separating them. CDR3 sequence: CSARDIPGGDTGELFF. The CDR3 coding sequence is TGCAGTGCTAGAGATATTCCAGGCGGGGATACCGGGGAGCTGTTTTTT.

This clonotype was picked up many times. V is TRBV6-1 and J is TRBJ2-7; TRBD1 might be the D (5 bases). CDR1 MNHNS and CDR2 SASEGT come from the germline V gene. Trimming removed 1 base at V and 2 bases at J, with 9 bases between. This CDR3 region has 14 residues. The CDR3 region is CASSEGRVTYEQYF. CDR3 in DNA: TGTGCCAGCAGTGAAGGCAGGGTTACCTACGAGCAGTACTTC.

Comment on this clonotype: The missing conserved phenylalanine or tryptophan at the end of this CDR3 makes a read error likely. No DNA is shown, since the ends of the CDR3 on it are uncertain; the CDR3 is the one TCRdb lists. The rearrangement joins TRBV2 to TRBJ1-4; the table names TRBD1, a call not compared with the DNA. CDR1 is SNHLY and CDR2 is FYNNEI in the germline V gene. With termini counted, the CDR3 has 9 amino acids. CDR3 sequence: CASSDGQGL.

This chain links TRBV7-8 with TRBJ1-2, with D hard to call. CDR1 is SGHVS, CDR2 FQNEAQ, per germline. Trimming took 0 bases from V and 0 from J, leaving 11 bases between them. This CDR3 spans 16 amino acids. This chain's CDR3 is CASSLARTRANYGYTF. The DNA for the CDR3 is TGTGCCAGCAGCTTAGCTCGAACGAGAGCTAACTATGGCTACACCTTC.

The V gene is TRBV14, the J gene TRBJ1-4; tentative D call: TRBD1 (5 bases). From germline, CDR1 is SGHDN and CDR2 FVKESK. Trimming took off 3 bases at V and 2 bases at J, with 7 bases between the two ends. CDR3 length equals 14 residues. The CDR3 coding sequence is TGTGCCAGCAGCCAGTGGGACACTAATGAAAAACTGTTTTTT. Translated, it gives CASSQWDTNEKLFF.

The chain links TRBV11-3 to TRBJ2-2; no definite D call. CDR1 is SGHNT, CDR2 YENEEA, per germline. The V gene lost 0 bases and the J gene lost 5 bases, with 10 bases spanning the gap. The CDR3 contains 15 residues. CDR3 sequence (DNA): TGTGCCAGCAGCTTAGAATTTGCTAGTACCGGGGAGCTGTTTTTT. Translating it yields CASSLEFASTGELFF.